This entry is about one TCR beta chain. The data stem from a study of CD8 T cells in Susac syndrome. CDR1 and CDR2 from the germline V gene are SGHRS and YFSETQ. Trimming took 0 bases from V and 4 from J; bases not matched to a gene: 5. The CDR3 is 17 residues long. After extraction with the RNeasy kit, roughly 0.45 to 1 ug of the RNA was reverse transcribed using random hexamers. The amplification used immunoSEQ multiplex PCR on TCR beta CDR3; it spanned 54 Vbeta and 13 Jbeta. TCRdb recomputed calls from the immunoSEQ multiplex PCR reads with MiXCR, one row per CDR3 protein. The sample shows hundreds of thousands of distinct CDR3 sequences, approximately 84% of them seen only once.

The receptor comes from a human donor with multiple sclerosis. The sequenced sample consisted of CD8+ T cells from PBMCs. The genes are TRBV5-1 and TRBJ2-1; TRBD2 aligns across 12 bases. Here the CDR3 reads CASSLGLAGVRYNEQFF. The CDR3 nucleotides read TGCGCCAGCAGCTTGGGACTAGCGGGAGTCCGATACAATGAGCAGTTCTTC.